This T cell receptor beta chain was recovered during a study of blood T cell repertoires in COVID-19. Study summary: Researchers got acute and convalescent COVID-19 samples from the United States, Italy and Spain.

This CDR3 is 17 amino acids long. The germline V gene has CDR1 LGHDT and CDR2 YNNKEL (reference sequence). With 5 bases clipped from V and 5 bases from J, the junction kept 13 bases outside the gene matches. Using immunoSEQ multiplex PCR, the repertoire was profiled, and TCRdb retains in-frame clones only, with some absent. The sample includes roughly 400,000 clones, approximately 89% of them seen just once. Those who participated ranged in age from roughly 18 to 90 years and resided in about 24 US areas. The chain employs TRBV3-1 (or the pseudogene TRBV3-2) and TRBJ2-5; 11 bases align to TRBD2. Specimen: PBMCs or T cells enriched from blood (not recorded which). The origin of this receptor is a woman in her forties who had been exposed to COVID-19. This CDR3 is CASSGLFSGGARETQYF. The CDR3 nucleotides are TGTGCCAGCAGCGGCCTCTTTAGCGGGGGGGCCAGGGAGACCCAGTACTTC.